The text below deals with one T cell receptor (beta chain). The sample belongs to a study of control samples from healthy donors and cancer patients. The germline V gene has CDR1 MRHNA and CDR2 SNTAGT. This CDR3 is built from 15 residues. V was clipped by 5 bases and J by 9 bases; unmatched bases: 11. TCRdb keeps only in-frame clones here, not all; method: immunoSEQ multiplex PCR. Among about 160,000 clones listed, roughly 90% were seen once. The clonotype originates from a man aged 30 to 39 in good health. The V gene is TRBV6-4, the J gene TRBJ2-5; 11 bases map to TRBD2. Sequenced sample: blood. The CDR3 reads CASSPSGGPTAAQYF. In DNA form, the CDR3 reads TGTGCCAGCAGTCCTAGCGGGGGGCCCACGGCGGCCCAGTACTTC.